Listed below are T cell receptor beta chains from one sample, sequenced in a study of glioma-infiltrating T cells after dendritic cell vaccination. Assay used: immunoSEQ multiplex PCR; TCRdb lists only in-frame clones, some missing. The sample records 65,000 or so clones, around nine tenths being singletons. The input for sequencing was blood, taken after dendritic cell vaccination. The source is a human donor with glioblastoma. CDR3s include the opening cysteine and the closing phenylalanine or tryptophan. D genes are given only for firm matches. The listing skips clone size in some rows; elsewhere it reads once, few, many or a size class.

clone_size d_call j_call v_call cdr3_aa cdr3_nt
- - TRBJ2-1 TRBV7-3 CASSLSGSSYNEQFF TGTGCCAGCAGCTTAAGCGGTAGCAGCTACAATGAGCAGTTCTTC
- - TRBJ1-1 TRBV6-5 CASSYREPEAFF TGTGCCAGCAGTTACCGGGAGCCCGAAGCTTTCTTT
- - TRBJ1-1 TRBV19 CASSMVVNTEAFF TGTGCCAGTAGTATGGTAGTGAACACTGAAGCTTTCTTT
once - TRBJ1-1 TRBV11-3 CASTSTVMNTEAFF TGTGCCAGCACCTCGACAGTAATGAACACTGAAGCTTTCTTT
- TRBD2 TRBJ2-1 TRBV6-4 CASSDRLALAGGRYNEQFF TGTGCCAGCAGTGACCGACTGGCACTAGCGGGAGGTCGGTACAATGAGCAGTTCTTC
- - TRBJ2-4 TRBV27 CASSVTGSKNIQYF TGTGCCAGCAGTGTCACAGGGTCCAAAAACATTCAGTACTTC
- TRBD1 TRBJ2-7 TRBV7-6 CASSLANRGEQYF TGTGCCAGCAGCTTAGCGAACAGGGGCGAGCAGTACTTC
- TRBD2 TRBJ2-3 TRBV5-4 CASTQWGGGSPGNTQYF TGTGCCAGCACCCAATGGGGCGGGGGGTCCCCAGGAAATACGCAGTATTTT
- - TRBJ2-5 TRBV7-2 CATGLAIETQYF TGTGCAACGGGTCTAGCGATAGAGACCCAGTACTTC
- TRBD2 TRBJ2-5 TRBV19 CASSGGLAAETQYF TGTGCCAGTAGTGGGGGACTAGCGGCAGAGACCCAGTACTTC
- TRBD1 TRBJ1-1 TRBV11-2 CASSNERTGLPEAFF TGTGCCAGCAGCAACGAGAGGACAGGCCTCCCTGAAGCTTTCTTT
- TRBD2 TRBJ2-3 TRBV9 CASSEQLAGTDTQYF TGTGCCAGCAGCGAGCAGCTAGCGGGTACAGATACGCAGTATTTT
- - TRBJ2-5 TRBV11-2 CASSNRELARETQYF TGTGCCAGCAGCAACAGGGAGTTGGCGCGAGAGACCCAGTACTTC
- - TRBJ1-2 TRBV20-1 CRAWTEHGYTF TGCAGAGCTTGGACTGAACATGGCTACACCTTC
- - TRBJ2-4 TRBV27 CASSSTARRNIQYF TGTGCCAGCAGTTCAACAGCTCGACGCAACATTCAGTACTTC
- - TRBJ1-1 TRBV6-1 CASTMSRDTEAFF TGTGCCAGCACTATGAGTCGGGACACTGAAGCTTTCTTT
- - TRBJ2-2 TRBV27 CASQRRGLINTGELFF TGTGCCAGTCAGCGACGCGGACTGATTAACACCGGGGAGCTGTTTTTT
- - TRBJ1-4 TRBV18 CASSPGGATNEKLFF TGTGCCAGCTCACCAGGGGGGGCAACTAATGAAAAACTGTTTTTT
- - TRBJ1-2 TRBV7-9 CASSVPGQGSYGYTF TGTGCCAGCAGTGTACCCGGGCAGGGATCTTATGGCTACACCTTC
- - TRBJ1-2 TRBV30 CAWSVGSLYGYTF TGTGCCTGGAGTGTGGGCAGCTTATATGGCTACACCTTC
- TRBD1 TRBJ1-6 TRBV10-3 CAMGTGLNSPLHF TGTGCCATGGGGACAGGGCTTAATTCACCCCTCCACTTT
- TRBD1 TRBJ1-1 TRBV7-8 CASSSTTGGSMNTEAFF TGTGCCAGCAGCTCTACGACAGGGGGCTCCATGAACACTGAAGCTTTCTTT
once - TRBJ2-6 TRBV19 CASRRRYRAGANVLTF TGTGCCAGCCGCCGCCGCTACAGGGCTGGGGCCAACGTCCTGACTTTC
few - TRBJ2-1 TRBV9 CASSVRQGGNEQFF TGTGCCAGCAGCGTAAGGCAGGGTGGCAATGAGCAGTTCTTC
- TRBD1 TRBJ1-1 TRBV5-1 CASTLSAGQGTEAFF TGCGCCAGCACCCTATCAGCGGGACAGGGCACTGAAGCTTTCTTT
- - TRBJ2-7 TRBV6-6 CASSQRYEQYF TGTGCCAGCAGCCAACGCTACGAGCAGTACTTC
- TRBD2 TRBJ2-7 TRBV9 CASSVGAGAIYEQYF TGTGCCAGCAGCGTAGGAGCGGGGGCCATATACGAGCAGTACTTC
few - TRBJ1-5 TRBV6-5 CASSQGSNQPQHF TGTGCCAGCAGCCAGGGTAGCAATCAGCCCCAGCATTTT
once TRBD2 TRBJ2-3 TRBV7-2 CASSKRTSGNTQYF TGTGCCAGCAGCAAAAGGACTAGCGGGAATACGCAGTATTTT
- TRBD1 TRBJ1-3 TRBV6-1 CASSDLRQGSGNTIYF TGTGCCAGCAGTGACCTGCGACAGGGGTCTGGAAACACCATATATTTT
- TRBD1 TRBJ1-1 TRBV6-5 CASKGGTANTEAFF TGTGCCAGCAAAGGCGGGACAGCTAACACTGAAGCTTTCTTT
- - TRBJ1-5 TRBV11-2 CASSLDPSSNQPQHF TGTGCCAGCAGCTTAGATCCGAGTAGCAATCAGCCCCAGCATTTT
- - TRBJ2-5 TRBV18 CASSSGQQETQYF TGTGCCAGCTCATCCGGACAGCAAGAGACCCAGTACTTC
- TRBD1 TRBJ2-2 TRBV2 CASSKDRGPTGELFF TGTGCCAGCAGCAAGGACAGGGGCCCTACCGGGGAGCTGTTTTTT
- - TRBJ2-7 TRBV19 CASSIVLEREQYF TGTGCCAGTAGTATAGTCTTGGAGCGCGAGCAGTACTTC
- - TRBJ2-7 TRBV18 CASSPYPQRAVEQYF TGTGCCAGCTCACCGTACCCCCAGAGGGCGGTCGAGCAGTACTTC
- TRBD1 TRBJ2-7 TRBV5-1 CASSLGTGRYEQYF TGCGCCAGCAGCTTGGGGACAGGCCGCTACGAGCAGTACTTC
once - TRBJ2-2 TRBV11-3 CASNRYTGELFF TGTGCCAGCAATCGGTACACCGGGGAGCTGTTTTTT
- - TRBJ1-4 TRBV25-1 CASSDPGREKLFF TGTGCCAGCAGTGACCCAGGGAGGGAAAAACTGTTTTTT
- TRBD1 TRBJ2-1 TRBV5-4 CASSQRTGRGNEQFF TGTGCCAGCAGCCAAAGGACAGGGCGGGGCAATGAGCAGTTCTTC
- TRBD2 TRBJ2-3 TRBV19 CASSGGGTSTDTQYF TGTGCCAGTAGCGGCGGGGGGACTAGCACAGATACGCAGTATTTT